These 27 T cell receptor beta chains were sequenced from one sample in a study of blood T cell repertoires in COVID-19. Produced via immunoSEQ multiplex PCR; TCRdb's table is partial and in-frame only. The table lists roughly 250,000 clones, roughly 88% of them singletons. The source material was peripheral blood. Receptor source: a middle-aged woman who had recovered from COVID-19.

V gene TRBV6-6 combines with J gene TRBJ2-7; 11 bases line up with TRBD2. This CDR3 spans 15 amino acids. V shed 8 bases and J 0 bases; nucleotides not matched to a gene: 6. CDR1 is MNHNY, CDR2 SVGAGI, per germline (reference sequence). The CDR3 reads CASETGTSGSYEQYF. The CDR3 coding sequence is TGTGCCAGCGAGACCGGGACTAGCGGCTCCTACGAGCAGTACTTC.

This chain uses TRBV7-3 with TRBJ2-1; maybe TRBD2 (7 bases). CDR1 SGHTA and CDR2 FQGTGA come from the germline V gene. The CDR3 runs 17 residues. V was shortened by 3 bases and J by 4 bases, with 19 bases between the two germline ends. The CDR3, as DNA: TGTGCCAGCAGCTTTGGGGGCGGGGGAGGCACTTACAATGAGCAGTTCTTC. Its translation is CASSFGGGGGTYNEQFF.

The rearrangement uses TRBV6-1 and TRBJ2-1, with TRBD1 as a possible D gene (5 bases). Germline assignment: CDR1 MNHNS and CDR2 SASEGT. The CDR3 runs to 13 residues. V was clipped by 3 bases and J by 6 bases, with 9 bases between them. This CDR3 is CASSERQGNEQFF. The CDR3 nucleotides are TGTGCCAGCAGTGAGAGGCAGGGCAATGAGCAGTTCTTC.

The chain has TRBV19 and TRBJ1-5; D may be TRBD1 (5 bases). The CDR3 has 14 amino acids. Germline assignment: CDR1 LNHDA and CDR2 SQIVND (reference sequence). V was clipped by 4 bases and J by 0 bases, with 7 bases between them. The CDR3 region is CASSTDSSNQPQHF. The CDR3 nucleotides read TGTGCCAGTAGTACCGACAGTAGCAATCAGCCCCAGCATTTT.

V and J are TRBV9 and TRBJ2-5; 9 bases map to TRBD1. This CDR3 comprises 14 residues. The J segment lost 5 bases and the V segment lost 4 bases, leaving 6 bases of the junction unmatched. CDR1 and CDR2 (germline): SGDLS, YYNGEE. CDR3 amino acids: CASSPGQGRETQYF. In nucleotides, the CDR3 is TGTGCCAGCAGCCCCGGACAGGGGAGGGAGACCCAGTACTTC.

For the CDR3, the DNA is TGTGCCAGCAGTTTAAAGAGGGAGCAGTACTTC. Its translation: CASSLKREQYF. This sequence joins TRBV12-3 or TRBV12-4 and TRBJ2-7; D is ambiguous. The V end was cut by 2 bases, the J end by 7 bases, with 6 bases between. CDR3 length: 11 residues.

The gene calls are TRBV5-5 and TRBJ1-5; perhaps TRBD1 as D (5 bases). This CDR3 is built from 15 residues. Germline V gene lookup returns CDR1 SGHKS and CDR2 YYEKEE (reference sequence). V was clipped by 0 bases and J by 3 bases, with 10 bases between them. Here the CDR3 DNA reads TGTGCCAGCAGCTTGGAAGGGGCTAACAATCAGCCCCAGCATTTT. Translating it yields CASSLEGANNQPQHF.

This rearrangement joins TRBV6-5 to TRBJ1-6; no reliable D call. This CDR3 region has 14 residues. Trimming removed 6 bases at V and 6 bases at J, with 12 bases between. Germline CDR1 is MNHEY and CDR2 is SVGAGI. In nucleotides, the CDR3 is TGTGCCAGCAGACGTGCTGAGGGTAATTCACCCCTCCACTTT. It encodes CASRRAEGNSPLHF.

The chain employs TRBV28 and TRBJ1-4; D is perhaps TRBD1 (5 bases). This CDR3 has 13 residues. Trimming pared 5 bases from V and 5 bases from J, leaving 9 bases between. The germline V gene encodes CDR1 MDHEN and CDR2 SYDVKM. CDR3 amino acids: CASSPPGNEKLFF. DNA of the CDR3: TGTGCCAGCAGTCCCCCAGGGAATGAAAAACTGTTTTTT.

A word on this clone: Compared with germline, one end of the junction differs, possibly owing to a read error. The chain employs TRBV7-7 and TRBJ2-5; D may be TRBD1 (6 bases). CDR1 is SSHAT and CDR2 is FNYEAQ in the germline V gene (reference sequence). There are 12 residues in the CDR3. CDR3 DNA: TGTGCTAGCAGTACAGGGACGGGGACCCAGTACTTC. Residues: CASSTGTGTQYF.

The J gene is TRBJ2-6, the V gene TRBV15; 11 bases fit TRBD1. V lost 0 bases to trimming and J lost 4 bases; unmatched junction nucleotides: 11. Germline V gene data show CDR1 as LNHNV and CDR2 as YYDKDF (reference sequence). The CDR3 runs to 20 residues. The chain's CDR3 is CATSRDVGGQGAGGANVLTF. The CDR3 coding sequence is TGTGCCACCAGCAGAGATGTCGGTGGACAGGGGGCTGGCGGGGCCAACGTCCTGACTTTC.

This clone was seen just once. The chain has TRBV7-8 and TRBJ1-4; tentatively, D is TRBD1 (6 bases). The CDR3 is 15 residues long. Germline V gene data show CDR1 as SGHVS and CDR2 as FQNEAQ. The germline V and J ends were trimmed by 0 bases and 4 bases, with 9 bases remaining between them. Here the CDR3 reads CASSLARGSNEKLFF. CDR3 DNA: TGTGCCAGCAGCTTAGCTAGGGGGAGTAATGAAAAACTGTTTTTT.

V gene TRBV28 combines with J gene TRBJ2-5, with 8 nucleotides matching TRBD2. This CDR3 is built from 14 residues. Losses at the gene ends were 5 bases for V and 4 bases for J; bases not matched to a gene: 6. Germline V gene data show CDR1 as MDHEN and CDR2 as SYDVKM. The CDR3 nucleotides are TGTGCCAGCAGTCCGACTAGCGTCAGAGAGACCCAGTACTTC. Its protein is CASSPTSVRETQYF.

The rearrangement joins TRBV5-5 to TRBJ2-1; TRBD1 agrees at 8 bases. The germline V gene encodes CDR1 SGHKS and CDR2 YYEKEE (reference sequence). The CDR3 spans 16 residues. V dropped 5 bases and J dropped 0; count of bases not matched to a gene: 7. CDR3 region: CASRPTGVSSYNEQFF. The CDR3 bases are TGTGCCAGCAGGCCGACAGGGGTGAGCTCCTACAATGAGCAGTTCTTC.

The V and J genes are TRBV6-5 and TRBJ1-2, with 7 bases fitting TRBD1. V lost 8 bases, J lost 2 bases, and 8 bases stayed unmatched. The CDR3 consists of 14 residues. In germline, CDR1 is MNHEY, CDR2 SVGAGI. CDR3 nucleotides: TGTGCCAGCCGTCCGAGGGGGCGCAACTATGGCTACACCTTC. Protein product: CASRPRGRNYGYTF.

V is TRBV18 and J is TRBJ2-3; 10 bases are a match to TRBD1. The CDR3 sequence is 16 residues long. V lost 3 bases and J lost 0; bases outside the gene matches: 3. Germline loops: CDR1 KGHSH, CDR2 LQKENI. CDR3 protein: CASSPGTGASTDTQYF. As DNA, the CDR3 is TGTGCCAGCTCACCTGGGACAGGGGCCAGCACAGATACGCAGTATTTT.

The chain employs TRBV19 and TRBJ2-7, with a tentative D call TRBD2 (5 bases). Germline CDR1 and CDR2: LNHDA and SQIVND (reference sequence). The CDR3 spans 13 residues. Trimming stripped 1 base from V and 2 bases from J, with 6 bases between. CDR3 coding DNA: TGTGCCAGTAGTATAGGACTAACCTACGAGCAGTACTTC. Encoded protein: CASSIGLTYEQYF.

The CDR3 here is CASSTGQFYSNQPQHF. The CDR3 DNA reads as TGTGCCAGTAGTACCGGACAGTTTTATAGCAATCAGCCCCAGCATTTT. V is TRBV19 and J is TRBJ1-5; D is possibly TRBD1 (6 bases). V shed 4 bases and J shed 0 bases, with 13 bases lying between them. The CDR3 covers 16 residues. CDR1 and CDR2 from the germline V gene are LNHDA and SQIVND (reference sequence).

The chain has TRBV6-2 or TRBV6-3 and TRBJ2-3; maybe TRBD1 (5 bases). Germline V gene lookup returns CDR1 MNHEY and CDR2 SVGEGT. CDR3 size: 15 residues. V lost 3 bases, J lost 6 bases, and 16 bases lay in between. The CDR3 DNA follows: TGTGCCAGCAGTTATAGGGCCAGGGCAGCCGATACGCAGTATTTT. This sequence encodes CASSYRARAADTQYF.

The chain carries TRBV6-5 and TRBJ2-7; TRBD2 matches 8 bases. The J segment lost 6 bases and the V segment lost 10 bases, leaving 11 bases of the junction unmatched. Germline V CDR1 and CDR2: MNHEY, SVGAGI. The CDR3 is 13 amino acids. CDR3 region: CAIRRAGGGEQYF. CDR3 nucleotides: TGTGCCATCCGAAGGGCGGGGGGAGGCGAGCAGTACTTC.

In its sample, this clone was seen a few times. CDR3: CASSSAGGSAGNTIYF. As DNA, the CDR3 is TGTGCCAGCAGCTCTGCCGGGGGTTCGGCCGGAAACACCATATATTTT. The gene calls are TRBV7-9 and TRBJ1-3, with a weak D call TRBD1 (5 bases). The V gene's germline CDR1 is SEHNR and CDR2 FQNEAQ (reference sequence). V was cut by 4 bases and J by 4 bases, with 17 bases left in between. The CDR3 consists of 16 residues.

The rearrangement uses TRBV3-1 (or the pseudogene TRBV3-2) and TRBJ2-5; perhaps TRBD2 as D (5 bases). The V end was cut by 6 bases, the J end by 5 bases, with 13 bases between. Germline CDR1 reads LGHDT; CDR2 reads YNNKEL (reference sequence). CDR3 length: 13 amino acids. The CDR3 protein is CASRQLGGETQYF. Here the CDR3 DNA reads TGTGCCAGCAGACAACTAGGCGGGGAGACCCAGTACTTC.

The chain employs TRBV5-5 and TRBJ2-1; D remains unclear. Per germline, CDR1 SGHKS and CDR2 YYEKEE (reference sequence). V lost 0 bases to trimming and J lost 9 bases, with 10 bases between them. The CDR3 consists of 13 residues. In nucleotides, the CDR3 is TGTGCCAGCAGCTTGGTTTCAAGTAGTGAGCAGTTCTTC. Amino acid sequence: CASSLVSSSEQFF.

The genes are TRBV28 and TRBJ2-7, with D tentatively TRBD2 (6 bases). The CDR3 totals 15 residues. The V end lost 6 bases, the J end lost 5 bases, and 20 bases lay between the germline ends. The germline gives CDR1 MDHEN, CDR2 SYDVKM. The CDR3 DNA follows: TGTGCCAGCAGCCCCGCCCGAACTAGCATCCACGAGCAGTACTTC. It translates to CASSPARTSIHEQYF.

The genes are TRBV30 and TRBJ2-7, with D perhaps TRBD1 (6 bases). The length of the CDR3 is 13 residues. The germline V gene encodes CDR1 GTSNPN and CDR2 SVGIG (reference sequence). V lost 3 bases, J lost 3 bases, and 12 bases lay in between. The CDR3 loop reads CAWSRQGNYEQYF. The CDR3 bases are TGTGCCTGGAGCCGGCAGGGGAACTACGAGCAGTACTTC.

This sequence joins TRBV28 and TRBJ2-7; D perhaps matches TRBD1 (6 bases). Trimming took 5 bases from V and 0 from J, leaving 14 bases between them. The germline V gene encodes CDR1 MDHEN and CDR2 SYDVKM. The CDR3 loop spans 15 amino acids. CDR3 sequence reads: CASSLDRWSSYEQYF. The CDR3 DNA reads as TGTGCCAGCAGTCTTGACAGGTGGAGCTCCTACGAGCAGTACTTC.

This clone appeared once. The chain recombines TRBV24-1 with TRBJ2-2; 10 bases are shared with TRBD1. Trimming took 0 bases from V and 6 from J; bases not matched to a gene: 3. The CDR3 runs 16 residues. CDR1 is KGHDR, CDR2 SFDVKD, per germline. DNA for the CDR3: TGTGCCACCAGTGATTTGGGACAGGGGGACGCCGGGGAGCTGTTTTTT. This encodes CATSDLGQGDAGELFF.